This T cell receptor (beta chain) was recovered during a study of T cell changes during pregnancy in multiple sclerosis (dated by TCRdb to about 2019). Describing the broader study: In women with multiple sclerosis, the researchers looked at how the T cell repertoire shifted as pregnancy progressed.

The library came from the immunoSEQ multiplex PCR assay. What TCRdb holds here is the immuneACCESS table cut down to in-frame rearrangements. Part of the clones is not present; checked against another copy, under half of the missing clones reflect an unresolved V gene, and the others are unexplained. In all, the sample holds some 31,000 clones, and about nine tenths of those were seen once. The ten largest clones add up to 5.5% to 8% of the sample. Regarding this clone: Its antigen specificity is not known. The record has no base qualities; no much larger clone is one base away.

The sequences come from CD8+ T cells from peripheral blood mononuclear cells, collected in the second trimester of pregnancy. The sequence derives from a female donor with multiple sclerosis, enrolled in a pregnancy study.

The CDR3 region reads CSVEDLSWLAGDNEQFF. In nucleotide form, the sequence is TGCAGCGTTGAAGATCTCAGTTGGCTAGCGGGAGACAATGAGCAGTTCTTC. Recombination connected TRBV29-1 to TRBJ2-1; 10 bases in between match TRBD2. Including the terminal cysteine and phenylalanine, the CDR3 comprises 17 residues. CDR3 DNA is the only sequence kept; it has 51 bases, read in frame from the first base. Sequences SQVTM (CDR1) and ANQGSEA (CDR2) are obtained from the germline V gene. The germline V and J ends show losses of 0 bases and 5 bases respectively, and no gene match explains 10 bases of the junction.